This T cell receptor beta chain stems from a study of vaccination and CD4 T cells after COVID-19. Study background: Spike peptides, overlapping and drawn from SARS-CoV-2, HCoV-NL63, HCoV-OC43 and HCoV-229E, were used to stimulate cells. Cultures acting as controls obtained a CEFX pool, an HIV-1 Nef pool, or no peptide.

As to treatment: approximately 10-day PBMC culture with coronavirus spike peptide pools or control peptides (ViraFEST assay). ViraFEST used peptide pools to expand antigen-specific T cells, then sequenced TCRs. Concerning this clonotype: The target antigen is unknown.

CDR3 length: 15 residues. Trimming removed 7 bases from V and 0 bases from J; junction bases left unmatched: 3. Looked up from germline, CDR1 is LGHDT and CDR2 is YNNKEL (reference sequence). Sequencing of the DNA from cultured CD4+ T cells was carried out with the Oncomine TCR Beta short-read assay. TCRdb re-called the PCR reads through MiXCR, storing one row per CDR3 protein. This sample has some 15,000 distinct CDR3 sequences, with 36% found just once. The chain is built from TRBV3-1 and TRBJ1-2; 12 bases map to TRBD1. The source is a human donor who received a COVID-19 vaccine. Sequenced material: CD4+ T cells from blood, cultured in vitro, taken before SARS-CoV-2 vaccination. CDR3 in amino acids: CASKGQGAANYGYTF. CDR3 sequence (DNA): TGTGCCAGCAAGGGACAGGGGGCGGCTAACTATGGCTACACCTTC.